What follows are 27 T cell receptor beta chains derived from one specimen sequenced in a study of blood T cell repertoires in COVID-19 (TCRdb year 2020). Libraries were built with the immunoSEQ multiplex PCR assay. TCRdb retrieved this table from immuneACCESS and kept in-frame rearrangements only. Not all clones are present; in checked studies, unresolved V genes account for under half, and no reason is known for the remainder. This sample holds some 310,000 clones; roughly 90% were observed only once. Roughly a tenth of the sample goes to the ten largest clones. The specimen was PBMCs or T cells enriched from blood (not recorded which). These receptors came from a woman between 25 and 40 years old who had recovered from COVID-19.

The chain carries TRBV27 and TRBJ2-1; TRBD2 agrees at 10 bases. The V and J ends lost 3 bases and 5 bases, in that order; junction bases with no gene match: 4. Germline V gene data show CDR1 as MNHEY and CDR2 as SMNVEV (reference sequence). The CDR3 has 15 amino acids. CDR3 region: CASSLGAGGHNEQFF. The CDR3 DNA is TGTGCCAGCAGTTTGGGAGCGGGAGGGCACAATGAGCAGTTCTTC.

The chain links TRBV27 to TRBJ2-1; D perhaps matches TRBD2 (5 bases). The V and J ends lost 1 base and 8 bases respectively, with 12 bases between them. The CDR3 loop spans 14 amino acids. The germline V gene encodes CDR1 MNHEY and CDR2 SMNVEV (reference sequence). As DNA, the CDR3 is TGTGCCAGCAGTTTATTAGGCCCCGGGGATGAGCAGTTCTTC. It encodes CASSLLGPGDEQFF.

The chain combines TRBV27 with TRBJ1-1; tentative D call: TRBD1 (5 bases). CDR1 and CDR2 from the germline V gene are MNHEY and SMNVEV (reference sequence). The CDR3 runs 11 residues. Trimming removed 9 bases from V and 3 bases from J, with 8 bases in between. This chain's CDR3 is CASWGDTEAFF. The CDR3, as DNA: TGTGCCAGTTGGGGGGACACTGAAGCTTTCTTT.

This clone was picked up many times. The chain combines TRBV5-1 with TRBJ2-2; D is uncertain. Trimming left V 0 bases short and J 0 bases short, with 9 bases between. Germline V gives CDR1 SGHRS, CDR2 YFSETQ. The CDR3 consists of 16 residues. In DNA, the CDR3 is TGCGCCAGCAGCTTGGGCGGAAAGCCGAACACCGGGGAGCTGTTTTTT. Translation: CASSLGGKPNTGELFF.

This clone was seen just once. V and J are TRBV5-4 and TRBJ2-1, with TRBD1 matching 9 bases. The V gene end was trimmed by 3 bases and the J gene end by 5 bases; junction bases not matched to a gene: 3. The CDR3 runs 14 residues. Germline V gives CDR1 SGHNT, CDR2 YYREEE (reference sequence). The CDR3 DNA is TGTGCCAGCAGCTCCCGGGACAGGGACAATGAGCAGTTCTTC. Amino acid sequence: CASSSRDRDNEQFF.

The rearrangement links TRBV4-1 to TRBJ2-3, with D possibly matching TRBD2 (6 bases). Germline V gene data show CDR1 as MGHRA and CDR2 as YSYEKL. Trimming pared 1 base from V and 3 bases from J, leaving 14 bases between. The CDR3 has 16 amino acids. The CDR3 is CASSQVGGRPTDTQYF. The CDR3 nucleotides read TGCGCCAGCAGCCAAGTTGGTGGGAGGCCGACAGATACGCAGTATTTT.

The genes are TRBV10-2 and TRBJ2-1; 10 bases align to TRBD2. The germline CDR1 and CDR2 sequences are WSHSY and SAAADI. V trimming: 7 bases; J trimming: 12 bases; junction bases outside the gene matches: 12. The CDR3 length is 14 residues. CDR3 residues: CASKTGTSVGRQFF. DNA of the CDR3: TGCGCCAGCAAAACCGGGACTAGCGTGGGTAGGCAGTTCTTC.

V usage is TRBV13 and J usage is TRBJ2-7; 11 bases are shared with TRBD2. V gave up 4 bases and J gave up 0 bases; unmatched junction bases: 5. The CDR3 length is 16 residues. Germline-derived CDR1 and CDR2 are PRHDT and FYEKMQ (reference sequence). The CDR3: CASSSGLAGISYEQYF. The CDR3 bases are TGTGCCAGCAGCTCCGGACTAGCGGGTATCTCCTACGAGCAGTACTTC.

This clone was recorded once. The DNA of the CDR3 is TGTGCCAGCAGCCAGGCGGCGGGGAGTGGAGATGGCTACACCTTC. Residues: CASSQAAGSGDGYTF. V is TRBV3-1 (or the pseudogene TRBV3-2) and J is TRBJ1-2; D gene ambiguous. CDR1 is LGHDT, CDR2 YNNKEL, per germline (reference sequence). The length of the CDR3 is 15 residues. With 3 bases removed from V and 6 bases from J, the gap between germline ends came to 17 bases.

V is TRBV5-1 and J is TRBJ1-2; 8 nucleotides align to TRBD1. The germline V gene encodes CDR1 SGHRS and CDR2 YFSETQ. The CDR3 contains 14 residues. The V segment lost 0 bases and the J segment 7 bases; nucleotides outside the gene matches: 5. The CDR3 sequence: CASSLGQGISGYTF. CDR3 nucleotides: TGCGCCAGCAGCTTGGGACAGGGGATTAGTGGCTACACCTTC.

The V call is TRBV27, the J call TRBJ2-1; 14 bases are shared with TRBD2. The V gene end was trimmed by 4 bases and the J gene end by 5 bases; junction bases not matched to a gene: 4. The length of the CDR3 is 16 residues. Germline V gene lookup returns CDR1 MNHEY and CDR2 SMNVEV (reference sequence). DNA for the CDR3: TGTGCCAGCAGTTCATCGACTAGCGGGAGGGACAATGAGCAGTTCTTC. Its translation: CASSSSTSGRDNEQFF.

The V call is TRBV5-1, the J call TRBJ2-7; 8 bases agree with TRBD1. The V segment lost 0 bases and the J segment 3 bases; nucleotides outside the gene matches: 2. The CDR3 length is 14 residues. Germline V gene sequence: CDR1 SGHRS, CDR2 YFSETQ. The CDR3 nucleotides are TGCGCCAGCAGCTTGGAACAGGGGGGCTACGAGCAGTACTTC. It encodes CASSLEQGGYEQYF.

This sequence joins TRBV4-1 and TRBJ2-3, with 8 bases lining up with TRBD1. The CDR3 is made up of 15 amino acids. CDR1 and CDR2 from the germline V gene are MGHRA and YSYEKL. The J segment lost 0 bases and the V segment lost 3 bases, leaving 2 bases of the junction unmatched. The CDR3, as DNA: TGCGCCAGCAGCCAGCGACAGGGGAGCACAGATACGCAGTATTTT. Translated, it gives CASSQRQGSTDTQYF.

This chain connects TRBV18 to TRBJ2-1; D unresolved. V lost 6 bases to trimming and J lost 8 bases, with 8 bases between them. From germline, CDR1 is KGHSH and CDR2 LQKENI. The CDR3 extends over 11 amino acids. The CDR3 protein is CASSSSDEQFF. The CDR3 DNA reads as TGTGCCAGCTCCTCAAGCGATGAGCAGTTCTTC.

The genes are TRBV10-1 and TRBJ2-5; 8 bases align to TRBD2. This CDR3 has 16 residues. The J segment lost 5 bases and the V segment lost 1 base, leaving 9 bases of the junction unmatched. Germline-derived CDR1 and CDR2 are WNHNN and SYGVQD (reference sequence). Here the CDR3 reads CASSEFGAGVGETQYF. CDR3 nucleotide sequence: TGCGCCAGCAGTGAGTTTGGAGCGGGAGTTGGGGAGACCCAGTACTTC.

The J gene is TRBJ1-1, the V gene TRBV5-1; D unclear. The CDR3 is made up of 13 amino acids. The V gene lost 2 bases and the J gene lost 6 bases, with 11 bases spanning the gap. Germline V gene data show CDR1 as SGHRS and CDR2 as YFSETQ. The CDR3 is CASSLTGESEAFF. The CDR3 DNA reads as TGCGCCAGCAGCTTAACCGGAGAATCTGAAGCTTTCTTT.

The chain couples TRBV7-9 to TRBJ2-5; 9 bases line up with TRBD1. V lost 1 base, J lost 5 bases, and 11 bases stayed unmatched. Looked up from germline, CDR1 is SEHNR and CDR2 is FQNEAQ (reference sequence). The CDR3 totals 17 residues. CDR3 sequence (DNA): TGTGCCAGCAGCTTAGTTAACAGGGGGCTTTCCAACGAGACCCAGTACTTC. It specifies CASSLVNRGLSNETQYF.

The V and J genes are TRBV6-5 and TRBJ2-7; a weak D match, TRBD1 (6 bases). This CDR3 contains 15 residues. CDR1 and CDR2 from the germline V gene are MNHEY and SVGAGI. Trimming stripped 4 bases from V and 3 bases from J, with 16 bases between. This CDR3 is CASSSERDIFYEQYF. In DNA form, the CDR3 reads TGTGCCAGCAGTTCCGAACGGGACATCTTCTACGAGCAGTACTTC.

V is TRBV18 and J is TRBJ1-3; a possible D gene is TRBD1 (5 bases). The CDR3 extends over 18 amino acids. Trimming removed 0 bases at V and 4 bases at J, with 19 bases between. The germline V gene encodes CDR1 KGHSH and CDR2 LQKENI. CDR3 in amino acids: CASSPPGAALGPGNTIYF. The CDR3 DNA is TGTGCCAGCTCACCACCTGGGGCCGCTCTTGGGCCGGGAAACACCATATATTTT. Full variable domain (outside the CDR3, taken from reference TRBV18 and TRBJ1-3): NAGVMQNPRHLVRRRGQEARLRCSPMKGHSHVYWYRQLPEEGLKFMVYLQKENIIDESGMPKERFSAEFPKEGPSILRIQQVVRGDSAAYFCASSPPGAALGPGNTIYFGEGSWLTVV.

V usage is TRBV27 and J usage is TRBJ2-1; D may be TRBD2 (6 bases). The germline gives CDR1 MNHEY, CDR2 SMNVEV (reference sequence). Deletions cut 5 bases from V and 4 bases from J, with 27 bases between. The CDR3 runs to 19 residues. The CDR3 DNA is TGTGCCAGCAGTGCCCAGGGCAGGGTCCTCGGCGGGATTTACAATGAGCAGTTCTTC. Translating gives CASSAQGRVLGGIYNEQFF.

The chain couples TRBV7-6 to TRBJ2-3, with 7 bases lining up with TRBD2. This CDR3 comprises 16 residues. V shed 1 base, J shed 4 bases, and the junction held 8 bases outside the gene matches. Germline lookup yields CDR1 SGHVS and CDR2 FNYEAQ. CDR3 loop: CASSLVGTKDSDTQYF. For the CDR3, the DNA is TGTGCCAGCAGCTTAGTGGGGACTAAGGACTCAGATACGCAGTATTTT.

Only one count was recorded for this clone. The rearrangement joins TRBV4-2 to TRBJ2-7; 8 bases agree with TRBD2. There are 18 residues in the CDR3. The ends lost 0 bases at V and 4 bases at J; junction bases unmatched: 14. Germline values: CDR1 LGHNA, CDR2 YNFKEQ. CDR3: CASSQDISGSVLGYEQYF. As DNA, the CDR3 is TGTGCCAGCAGCCAAGACATCAGCGGGAGTGTGTTGGGGTACGAGCAGTACTTC.

The chain has TRBV4-2 and TRBJ2-5; no reliable D call. V lost 1 base, J lost 1 base, and 10 bases lay in between. The CDR3 loop spans 15 amino acids. Per the germline V gene, CDR1 is LGHNA and CDR2 is YNFKEQ. CDR3 sequence reads: CASSQAGAVQETQYF. The CDR3 coding sequence is TGTGCCAGCAGCCAAGCTGGCGCGGTCCAAGAGACCCAGTACTTC.

On this clone itself: One junction end does not reproduce the germline sequence, and a read error may be involved. This chain links TRBV7-2 with TRBJ1-2; 10 bases match TRBD1. Germline V gives CDR1 SGHTA, CDR2 FQGNSA. This CDR3 has 15 amino acids. DNA of the CDR3: TGTGCCAACAGCTTAGACAGGGGGCGGAACTATGGCTACACCTTC. Translating it yields CANSLDRGRNYGYTF.

V is TRBV5-6 and J is TRBJ2-5; TRBD2 is a possible D gene (6 bases). The V gene's germline CDR1 is SGHDT and CDR2 YYEEEE. Trimming left V 2 bases short and J 5 bases short, with 16 bases between. This CDR3 spans 15 amino acids. The CDR3 region is CASSFGTGRGETQYF. CDR3 coding DNA: TGTGCCAGCAGCTTCGGGACCGGCCGGGGGGAGACCCAGTACTTC. Complete variable domain (other parts from reference TRBV5-6 and TRBJ2-5): DAGVTQSPTHLIKTRGQQVTLRCSPKSGHDTVSWYQQALGQGPQFIFQYYEEEERQRGNFPDRFSGHQFPNYSSELNVNALLLGDSALYLCASSFGTGRGETQYFGPGTRLLVL.

Only one count was recorded for this clone. The rearrangement uses TRBV9 and TRBJ2-1, with TRBD1 matching 9 bases. The V segment lost 4 bases and the J segment 8 bases; nucleotides outside the gene matches: 10. Germline assignment: CDR1 SGDLS and CDR2 YYNGEE. The CDR3 extends over 15 amino acids. DNA of the CDR3: TGTGCCAGCAGCTCCTCAGGACAGGGGTTCGATGAGCAGTTCTTC. Translating gives CASSSSGQGFDEQFF.

The chain recombines TRBV5-1 with TRBJ2-7, with a tentative D call TRBD1 (6 bases). The CDR3 totals 15 residues. V dropped 4 bases and J dropped 3 bases, with 17 bases sitting between them. The V gene's germline CDR1 is SGHRS and CDR2 YFSETQ. The CDR3 region has the DNA TGCGCCAGCAGCGTAGACGGGACATCTAGCTACGAGCAGTACTTC. This sequence encodes CASSVDGTSSYEQYF.